Listed below are T cell receptor beta chains from one sample, sequenced in a study of beta chain features in type 1 diabetes. Sequencing was performed with immunoSEQ multiplex PCR; in TCRdb, only in-frame clones are kept and a portion is missing. Of hundreds of thousands of clones listed, over 11% were seen once; the top ten hold roughly 0.04%. Sequenced input: naive CD4+ T cells from blood. The source is a man between 18 and 35 years old with type 1 diabetes. Both conserved end residues are part of each CDR3. Each record gives: D gene, clone size, V gene, J gene, CDR3 DNA, CDR3 protein. D genes are given only for firm matches. Where a row states a size, it is once, few, many or the class of an expanded clone; other rows omit it.

NA,NA,TRBV14,TRBJ2-1,TGTGCCAGCAGCCAATGGACTATTTCTTCCTACAATGAGCAGTTCTTC,CASSQWTISSYNEQFF
NA,NA,TRBV5-1,TRBJ1-2,TGCGCCAGCAGCTTGGGTAGGGATGATGGCTACACCTTC,CASSLGRDDGYTF
NA,NA,TRBV9,TRBJ2-7,TGTGCCAGCAGCGTAGGTGGGGGTCACTCCTACGAGCAGTACTTC,CASSVGGGHSYEQYF
NA,NA,TRBV6-5,TRBJ2-2,TGTGCCAGCAGTTACCTCGGCAGGCCCACCGGGGAGCTGTTTTTT,CASSYLGRPTGELFF
NA,NA,TRBV14,TRBJ2-3,TGTGCCAGCAGCCAAGTTGGTAGCGGCACAGATACGCAGTATTTT,CASSQVGSGTDTQYF
TRBD1,few,TRBV10-3,TRBJ2-1,TGTGCCATCCATTCGGGACAGGGGAACAATGAGCAGTTCTTC,CAIHSGQGNNEQFF
NA,NA,TRBV29-1,TRBJ1-2,TGCAGCGTTGAAGGGGTGGGATTTAACTATGGCTACACCTTC,CSVEGVGFNYGYTF
TRBD1,NA,TRBV5-8,TRBJ1-1,TGTGCCAGCAGCTTGGATGACAGGGGAAATGAAGCTTTCTTT,CASSLDDRGNEAFF
TRBD2,NA,TRBV10-2,TRBJ2-5,TGCGCCAGCAGTGGTCCACTAGCGGGGGAAGAGACCCAGTACTTC,CASSGPLAGEETQYF
NA,few,TRBV30,TRBJ1-5,TGTGCCTGGAGGGCCAAGGTAGGCCATCAGCCCCAGCATTTT,CAWRAKVGHQPQHF
TRBD1,few,TRBV28,TRBJ2-7,TGTGCCAGCAACCTTGACAGGGTAGGCTCCTACGAGCAGTACTTC,CASNLDRVGSYEQYF
NA,NA,TRBV5-4,TRBJ1-2,TGTGCCAGCAGCTTGGACAGTTATGGCTACACCTTC,CASSLDSYGYTF
NA,NA,TRBV9,TRBJ2-2,TGTGCCAGCAGCGAGTGGGGGCAGAACACCGGGGAGCTGTTTTTT,CASSEWGQNTGELFF
NA,NA,TRBV4-3,TRBJ1-2,TGCGCCAGCAGCCAAGATTCCGAAGGATCTAACTATGGCTACACCTTC,CASSQDSEGSNYGYTF
NA,few,TRBV18,TRBJ1-1,TGTGCCAGCTCTCCTCGGACTGACCAGAACACTGAAGCTTTCTTT,CASSPRTDQNTEAFF
NA,few,TRBV29-1,TRBJ2-6,TGCAGCGTTCTAAGTAGGTGGCCCAGTCAAAACTCTGGGGCCAACGTCCTGACTTTC,CSVLSRWPSQNSGANVLTF
NA,NA,TRBV7-2,TRBJ1-1,TGTGCCAGCAGCCGCCTTCGGGTCGTGCCTGAAGCTTTCTTT,CASSRLRVVPEAFF
NA,NA,TRBV9,TRBJ2-1,TGTGCCAGCAGCGTAGACGGGACTTGGGCAGGCGATGAGCAGTTCTTC,CASSVDGTWAGDEQFF
TRBD1,few,TRBV29-1,TRBJ2-7,TGCAGCGTCCGCGGGACAGGGGACCCCTACGAGCAGTACTTC,CSVRGTGDPYEQYF
NA,few,TRBV28,TRBJ1-4,TGTGCCAGCAGTTTAGGCGAAAAACTGTTTTTT,CASSLGEKLFF
NA,NA,TRBV27,TRBJ2-3,TGTGCCAGCAGTTTATCGGGAAGGGGGGCAGATACGCAGTATTTT,CASSLSGRGADTQYF
NA,few,TRBV18,TRBJ2-1,TGTGCCAGCTCACCACTCGGCGGGACAGCCTACAATGAGCAGTTCTTC,CASSPLGGTAYNEQFF
TRBD1,NA,TRBV7-8,TRBJ1-2,TGTGCCAGCAGCTCACAGGGGGCCACGGGAGGCTACACCTTC,CASSSQGATGGYTF
NA,NA,TRBV30,TRBJ2-2,TGTGCCTGGAGTTTTCAGGGTTACGGCGGGGAGCTGTTTTTT,CAWSFQGYGGELFF
TRBD2,few,TRBV5-6,TRBJ2-5,TGTGCCAGCAGGGTTATAGGGACTAGCGGGATCGAGACCCAGTACTTC,CASRVIGTSGIETQYF
TRBD2,few,TRBV2,TRBJ2-1,TGTGCCAGCAGGCTGACTAGTCGGGGGGACAATGAGCAGTTCTTC,CASRLTSRGDNEQFF
NA,NA,TRBV21-1,TRBJ2-7,TGTGCCAGCAGCAGGTATAGCGGCTACGAGCAGTACTTC,CASSRYSGYEQYF
NA,few,TRBV25-1,TRBJ2-5,TGTGCCAGCAGCCGAAGGAGTGAACCGGAGACCCAGTACTTC,CASSRRSEPETQYF
NA,few,TRBV7-2,TRBJ1-1,TGTGCCAGCAGCTTAGAAAGGAACACTGAAGCTTTCTTT,CASSLERNTEAFF
NA,NA,TRBV18,TRBJ2-7,TGTGCCAGCTCACCAGGGAACTACGAGCAGTACTTC,CASSPGNYEQYF
TRBD2,few,TRBV30,TRBJ2-1,TGTGCCTGGACAGCGGGAGGGCAAGGTGAGCAGTTCTTC,CAWTAGGQGEQFF
TRBD1,NA,TRBV11-2,TRBJ2-5,TGTGCCAGCAGTCCCGGGACAGGGGTGGAGACCCAGTACTTC,CASSPGTGVETQYF
NA,NA,TRBV27,TRBJ2-6,TGTGCCAGCAGTTTTTCCGCTAATTCTGGGGCCAACGTCCTGACTTTC,CASSFSANSGANVLTF
NA,few,TRBV21-1,TRBJ2-1,TGTGCCAGCAGCAAAGATGAGGGTGTTACAGAGGACACCTACAATGAGCAGTTCTTC,CASSKDEGVTEDTYNEQFF
TRBD1,NA,TRBV28,TRBJ1-2,TGTGCCAGCAGTGGACCCTCTGGGACAGGGGAATTTGGCTACACCTTC,CASSGPSGTGEFGYTF
NA,NA,TRBV5-1,TRBJ2-7,TGCGCCAGCAGACCTGACAACACCTACGAGCAGTACTTC,CASRPDNTYEQYF
NA,few,TRBV15,TRBJ2-7,TGTGCCACCAGCAGAGACCGGGAACCTACCTACGAGCAGTACTTC,CATSRDREPTYEQYF
NA,NA,TRBV15,TRBJ2-1,TGTGCCACCAGCAGAGATCTCAATGAGCAGTTCTTC,CATSRDLNEQFF
NA,few,TRBV29-1,TRBJ1-1,TGCAGCGGGGGTGTTGACACTGAAGCTTTCTTT,CSGGVDTEAFF
NA,once,TRBV4-3,TRBJ1-3,TGCGCCAGCAGCGCCCACAGGGATCCCTCTGGAAACACCATATATTTT,CASSAHRDPSGNTIYF
TRBD1,NA,TRBV5-6,TRBJ1-3,TGTGCCAGCAGCATGAGGGACAGGATCTCTGGAAACACCACATATTTT,CASSMRDRISGNTTYF